This entry features one TCR beta chain sequence. The data derive from a study of T cell changes during pregnancy in multiple sclerosis. Sequencing was performed with immunoSEQ multiplex PCR; in TCRdb, only in-frame clones are kept and a portion is missing. The table shows around 63,000 clones, with roughly 92% occurring only once. The specimen comprised peripheral blood, sampled in the third trimester of pregnancy. This receptor was taken from a female donor in good health, enrolled as a control in a pregnancy study.

This CDR3 is CASSREPPGQGARGYTF. CDR3 nucleotide sequence: TGTGCCAGCAGCCGGGAGCCTCCGGGACAGGGTGCAAGGGGCTACACCTTC. The V call is TRBV11-2, the J call TRBJ1-2; 9 nucleotides line up with TRBD1. CDR1 is SGHAT and CDR2 is FQNNGV in the germline V gene. With 5 bases clipped from V and 8 bases from J, the junction kept 18 bases outside the gene matches. This CDR3 region has 17 residues.